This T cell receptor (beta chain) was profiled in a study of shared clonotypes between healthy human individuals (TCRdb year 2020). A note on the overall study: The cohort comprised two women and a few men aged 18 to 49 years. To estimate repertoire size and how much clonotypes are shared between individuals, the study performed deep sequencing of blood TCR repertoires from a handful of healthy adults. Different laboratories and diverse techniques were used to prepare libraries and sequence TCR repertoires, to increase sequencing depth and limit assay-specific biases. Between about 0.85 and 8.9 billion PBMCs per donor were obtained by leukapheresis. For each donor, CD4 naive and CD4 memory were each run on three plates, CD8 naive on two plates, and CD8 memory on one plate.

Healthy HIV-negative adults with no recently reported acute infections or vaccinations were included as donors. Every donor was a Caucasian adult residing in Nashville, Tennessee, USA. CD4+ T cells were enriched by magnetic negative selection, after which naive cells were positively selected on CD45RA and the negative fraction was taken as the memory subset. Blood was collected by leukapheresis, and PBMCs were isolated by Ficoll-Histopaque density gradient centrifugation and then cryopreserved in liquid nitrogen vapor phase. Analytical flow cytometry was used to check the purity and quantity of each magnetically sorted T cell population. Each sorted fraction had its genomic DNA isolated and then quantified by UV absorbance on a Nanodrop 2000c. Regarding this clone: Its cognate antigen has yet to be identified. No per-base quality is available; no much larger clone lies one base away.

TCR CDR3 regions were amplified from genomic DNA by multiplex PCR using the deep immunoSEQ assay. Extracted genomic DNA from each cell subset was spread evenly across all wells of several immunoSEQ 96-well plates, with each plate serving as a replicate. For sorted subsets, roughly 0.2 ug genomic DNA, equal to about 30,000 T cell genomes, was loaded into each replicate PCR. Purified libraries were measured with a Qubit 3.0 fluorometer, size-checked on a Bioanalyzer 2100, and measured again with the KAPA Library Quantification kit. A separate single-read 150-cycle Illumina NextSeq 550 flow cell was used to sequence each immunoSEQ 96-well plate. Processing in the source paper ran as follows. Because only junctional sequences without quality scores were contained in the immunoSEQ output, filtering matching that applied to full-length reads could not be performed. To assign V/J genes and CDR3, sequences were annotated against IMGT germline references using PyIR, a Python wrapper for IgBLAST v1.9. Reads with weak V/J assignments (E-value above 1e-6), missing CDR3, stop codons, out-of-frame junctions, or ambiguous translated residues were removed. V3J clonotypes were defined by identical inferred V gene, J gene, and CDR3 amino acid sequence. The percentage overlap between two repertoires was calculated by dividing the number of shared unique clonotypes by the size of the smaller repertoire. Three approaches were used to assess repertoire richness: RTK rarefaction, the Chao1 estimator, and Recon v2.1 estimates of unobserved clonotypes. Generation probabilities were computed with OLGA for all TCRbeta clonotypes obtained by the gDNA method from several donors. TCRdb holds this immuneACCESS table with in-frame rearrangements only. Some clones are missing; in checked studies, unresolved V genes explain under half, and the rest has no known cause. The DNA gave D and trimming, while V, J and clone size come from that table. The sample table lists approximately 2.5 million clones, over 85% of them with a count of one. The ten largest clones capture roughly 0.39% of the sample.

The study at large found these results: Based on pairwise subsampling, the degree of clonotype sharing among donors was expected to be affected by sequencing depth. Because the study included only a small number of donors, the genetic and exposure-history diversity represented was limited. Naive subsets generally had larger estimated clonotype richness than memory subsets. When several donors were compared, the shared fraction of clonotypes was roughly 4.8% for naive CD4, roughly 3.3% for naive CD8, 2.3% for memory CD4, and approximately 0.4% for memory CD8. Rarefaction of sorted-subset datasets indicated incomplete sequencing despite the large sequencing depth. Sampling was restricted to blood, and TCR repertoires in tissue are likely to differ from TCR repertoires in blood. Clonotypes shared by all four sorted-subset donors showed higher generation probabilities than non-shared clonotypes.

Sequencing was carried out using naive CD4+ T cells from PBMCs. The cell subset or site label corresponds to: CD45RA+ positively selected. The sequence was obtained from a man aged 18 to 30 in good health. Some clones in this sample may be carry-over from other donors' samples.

DNA sequence: TGTGCCAGCAGCTTGGTCGACAGGGAGGCCGGGGAGCTGTTTTTT. Its protein reads: CASSLVDREAGELFF. This chain is built from TRBV5-6 and TRBJ2-2; the best D guess is TRBD1, with 7 bases matching. The germline V gene provides CDR1 SGHDT and CDR2 YYEEEE. V is clipped by 0 bases and J by 6 bases, and the sequence between their germline boundaries is 12 bases long. The CDR3 contains 15 residues, cysteine and phenylalanine counted. Left in the record is the CDR3 DNA by itself, 45 bases read in frame from the first base. When the CDR3 is completed using the reference TRBV5-6 and TRBJ2-2 genes on either side, the full variable domain is DAGVTQSPTHLIKTRGQQVTLRCSPKSGHDTVSWYQQALGQGPQFIFQYYEEEERQRGNFPDRFSGHQFPNYSSELNVNALLLGDSALYLCASSLVDREAGELFFGEGSRLTVL.